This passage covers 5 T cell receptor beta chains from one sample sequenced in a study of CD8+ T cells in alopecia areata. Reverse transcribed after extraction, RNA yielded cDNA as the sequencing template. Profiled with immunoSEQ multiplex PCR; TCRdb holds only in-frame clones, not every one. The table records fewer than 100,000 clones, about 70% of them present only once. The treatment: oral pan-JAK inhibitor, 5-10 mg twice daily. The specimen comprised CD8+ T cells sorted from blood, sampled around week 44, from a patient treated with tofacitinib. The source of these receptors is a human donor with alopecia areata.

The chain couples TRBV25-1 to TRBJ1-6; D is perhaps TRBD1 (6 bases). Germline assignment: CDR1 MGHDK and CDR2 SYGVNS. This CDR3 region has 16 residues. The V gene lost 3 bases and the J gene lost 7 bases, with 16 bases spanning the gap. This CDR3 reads CASSDRGAGGNSPLHF. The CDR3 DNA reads TGTGCCAGCAGTGATAGGGGGGCCGGCGGGAATTCACCCCTCCACTTT.

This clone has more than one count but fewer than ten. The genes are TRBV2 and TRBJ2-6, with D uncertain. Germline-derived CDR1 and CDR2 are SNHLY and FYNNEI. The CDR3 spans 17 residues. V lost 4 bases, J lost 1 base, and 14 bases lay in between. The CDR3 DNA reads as TGTGCCAGCAGTGCGAGACTGAGTCTTTCTGGGGCCAACGTCCTGACTTTC. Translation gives CASSARLSLSGANVLTF.

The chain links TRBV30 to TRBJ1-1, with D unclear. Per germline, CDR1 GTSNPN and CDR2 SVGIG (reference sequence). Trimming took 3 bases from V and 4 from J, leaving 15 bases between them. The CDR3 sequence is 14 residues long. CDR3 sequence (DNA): TGTGCCTGGAGCCCACTCCCTGATGGCACTGAAGCTTTCTTT. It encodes CAWSPLPDGTEAFF. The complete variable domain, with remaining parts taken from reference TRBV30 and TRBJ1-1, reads SQTIHQWPATLVQPVGSPLSLECTVEGTSNPNLYWYRQAAGRGLQLLFYSVGIGQISSEVPQNLSASRPQDRQFILSSKKLLLSDSGFYLCAWSPLPDGTEAFFGQGTRLTVV.

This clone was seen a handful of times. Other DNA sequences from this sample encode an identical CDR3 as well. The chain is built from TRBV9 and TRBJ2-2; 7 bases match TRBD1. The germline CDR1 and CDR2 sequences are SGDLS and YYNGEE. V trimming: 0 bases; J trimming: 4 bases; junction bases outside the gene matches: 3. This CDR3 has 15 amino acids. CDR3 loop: CASSVAGTVTGELFF. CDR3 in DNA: TGTGCCAGCAGCGTAGCTGGGACAGTCACCGGGGAGCTGTTTTTT.

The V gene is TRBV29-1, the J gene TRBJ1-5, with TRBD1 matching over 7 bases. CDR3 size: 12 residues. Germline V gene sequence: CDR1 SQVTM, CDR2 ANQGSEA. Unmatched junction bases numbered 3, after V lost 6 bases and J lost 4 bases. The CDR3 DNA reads TGCAGCGTAGACAGGGTTAATCAGCCCCAGCATTTT. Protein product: CSVDRVNQPQHF.